This TCR beta chain was identified in a study of sequential checkpoint blockade in melanoma. Study-wide background: Arm A got nivolumab then ipilimumab; arm B the reverse, 1:1. Both treatment sequences were followed by maintenance nivolumab.

TCRdb's copy holds only in-frame clones and misses some; the assay was immunoSEQ multiplex PCR. Seen here are 15,000 to 25,000 clones, 82% observed once, and the top ten hold over 50%. Treatment in this sample: randomized to nivolumab then ipilimumab (arm A) or the reverse (arm B). No patient had prior DNA-damaging chemotherapy. Live CD3+CD8+ CD19− CD56− cells were sorted from PBMCs. Germline values: CDR1 SNHLY, CDR2 FYNNEI. CDR3 size: 16 residues. The J segment lost 8 bases and the V segment lost 3 bases, leaving 10 bases of the junction unmatched. The sequence came from a human donor with melanoma. V is TRBV2 and J is TRBJ1-4; 9 bases are shared with TRBD1. The input for sequencing was CD8+ T cells sorted from blood (inferred from file names), taken from a patient given nivolumab and ipilimumab in sequence. The CDR3 loop reads CASSDGQGREEEKLFF. CDR3 nucleotides: TGTGCCAGCAGTGATGGACAGGGGCGGGAGGAGGAAAAACTGTTTTTT.